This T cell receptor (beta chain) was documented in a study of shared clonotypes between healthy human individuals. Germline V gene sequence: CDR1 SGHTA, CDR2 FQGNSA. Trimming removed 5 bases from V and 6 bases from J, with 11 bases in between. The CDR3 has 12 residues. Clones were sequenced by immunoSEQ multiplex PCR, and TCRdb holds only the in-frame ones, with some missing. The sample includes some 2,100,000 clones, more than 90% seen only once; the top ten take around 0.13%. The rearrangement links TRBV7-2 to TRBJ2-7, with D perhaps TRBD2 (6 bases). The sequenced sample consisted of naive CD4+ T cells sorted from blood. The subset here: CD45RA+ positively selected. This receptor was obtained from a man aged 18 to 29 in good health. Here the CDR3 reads CASSPRGSEQYF. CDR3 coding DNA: TGTGCCAGCAGCCCGCGGGGAAGCGAGCAGTACTTC.